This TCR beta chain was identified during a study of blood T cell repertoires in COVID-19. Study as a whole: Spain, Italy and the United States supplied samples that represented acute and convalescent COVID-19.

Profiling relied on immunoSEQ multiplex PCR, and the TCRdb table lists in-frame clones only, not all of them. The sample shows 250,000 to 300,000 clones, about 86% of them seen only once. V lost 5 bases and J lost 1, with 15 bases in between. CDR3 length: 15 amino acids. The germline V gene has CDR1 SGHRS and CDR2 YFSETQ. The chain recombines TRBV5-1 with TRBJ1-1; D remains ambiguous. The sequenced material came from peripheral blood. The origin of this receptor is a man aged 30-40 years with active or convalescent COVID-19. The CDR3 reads CASSFLTHRNTEAFF. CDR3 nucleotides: TGCGCCAGCAGTTTTCTAACACACAGGAACACTGAAGCTTTCTTT.